Presented here are 9 T cell receptor beta chains from one specimen sequenced in a study of T-cell reconstitution after alpha-beta-depleted transplantation in children. Preparing the TCRbeta library involved the use of unique molecular identifiers. A single record per CDR3 protein comes from TCRdb applying MiXCR to the PCR reads. Among about 270,000 distinct CDR3 sequences listed, approximately 9.6% were seen once. The sequenced sample was PBMCs from the stem cell graft donor, obtained from the stem cell graft. All receptors derive from a human donor who donated a stem cell graft to a child with SCID.

This clonotype was picked up a small number of times. For the CDR3, the DNA is TGTGCCAGCAGTTTGGGACAGGGGGATCGACAGCCCCAGCATTTT. Translation: CASSLGQGDRQPQHF. The chain combines TRBV12-3 or TRBV12-4 with TRBJ1-5; TRBD1 matches at 11 bases. This CDR3 has 15 amino acids. J gave up 7 bases and V 3 bases, and 5 bases lay outside the gene matches.

There are a few counts of this clonotype. The chain is built from TRBV7-3 and TRBJ1-1; the D gene is possibly TRBD1 (6 bases). V lost 2 bases to trimming and J lost 3 bases, with 10 bases between them. This CDR3 is 14 amino acids long. Germline CDR1 is SGHTA and CDR2 is FQGTGA. CDR3 DNA: TGTGCCAGCAGCTTACGACAGGAGGACACTGAAGCTTTCTTT. It yields the protein CASSLRQEDTEAFF.

The chain uses TRBV11-2 and TRBJ2-4; perhaps D is TRBD1 or TRBD2 (5 bases each). This CDR3 region has 14 residues. Trimming cost V 3 bases and J 3 bases, with 9 bases left between them. CDR1 is SGHAT and CDR2 is FQNNGV in the germline V gene. The CDR3 nucleotides are TGTGCCAGCAGCTTTGAGAGGGGCAAAAACATTCAGTACTTC. Translated: CASSFERGKNIQYF.

This clonotype was observed a handful of times. J is TRBJ1-1 and V is TRBV4-1; a possible D gene is TRBD1 (5 bases). V was shortened by 10 bases and J by 4 bases, with 19 bases between the two germline ends. CDR1 and CDR2 from the germline V gene are MGHRA and YSYEKL. CDR3 length equals 14 residues. CDR3 sequence: CATRGMGEVTEAFF. Written as DNA, the CDR3 is TGCGCCACCCGGGGGATGGGGGAGGTCACTGAAGCTTTCTTT.

In this sample, this clonotype turned up many times. The J gene is TRBJ1-1, the V gene TRBV11-2; no firm D call. The V end lost 7 bases, the J end lost 5 bases, and 14 bases lay between the germline ends. Germline lookup yields CDR1 SGHAT and CDR2 FQNNGV. This CDR3 has 13 residues. The CDR3 sequence: CASTLGPGTEAFF. CDR3 in DNA: TGTGCCAGCACCCTCGGGCCCGGGACTGAAGCTTTCTTT.

Many counts were recorded for this clonotype. The gene calls are TRBV12-3 or TRBV12-4 and TRBJ1-4; D might be TRBD1 (6 bases). The length of the CDR3 is 15 residues. V shed 7 bases and J shed 8 bases, with 20 bases lying between them. This CDR3 is CASKDSPEPTEKLFF. The CDR3 bases are TGTGCCAGCAAGGACAGTCCCGAGCCCACCGAAAAACTGTTTTTT.

CDR3 bases: TGTGCCAGCAGGACACAGGGACAGTTCTCCTACGAGCAGTACTTC. The encoded protein is CASRTQGQFSYEQYF. J is TRBJ2-7 and V is TRBV6-2 or TRBV6-3, with 7 nucleotides matching TRBD1. Trimming cost V 6 bases and J 0 bases; bases outside gene matches: 8. The CDR3 runs to 15 residues. Germline CDR1 reads MNHEY; CDR2 reads SVGEGT.

V is TRBV11-2 and J is TRBJ2-3; 10 positions match TRBD1. Germline CDR1 reads SGHAT; CDR2 reads FQNNGV. The V gene end was trimmed by 6 bases and the J gene end by 7 bases; junction bases not matched to a gene: 16. The length of the CDR3 is 17 residues. The CDR3 DNA reads TGTGCCAGCAGGACACCTGCCCGACAGGGGGCCTGGAATACGCAGTATTTT. Translating it yields CASRTPARQGAWNTQYF.

This clonotype came up many times. This chain links TRBV5-1 with TRBJ2-1; D unresolved. The CDR3 length is 13 residues. From germline, CDR1 is SGHRS and CDR2 YFSETQ. The V and J ends lost 8 bases and 1 base respectively, with 10 bases between them. The CDR3 protein is CASTRESYNEQFF. CDR3 DNA: TGCGCCAGTACAAGAGAATCCTACAATGAGCAGTTCTTC.